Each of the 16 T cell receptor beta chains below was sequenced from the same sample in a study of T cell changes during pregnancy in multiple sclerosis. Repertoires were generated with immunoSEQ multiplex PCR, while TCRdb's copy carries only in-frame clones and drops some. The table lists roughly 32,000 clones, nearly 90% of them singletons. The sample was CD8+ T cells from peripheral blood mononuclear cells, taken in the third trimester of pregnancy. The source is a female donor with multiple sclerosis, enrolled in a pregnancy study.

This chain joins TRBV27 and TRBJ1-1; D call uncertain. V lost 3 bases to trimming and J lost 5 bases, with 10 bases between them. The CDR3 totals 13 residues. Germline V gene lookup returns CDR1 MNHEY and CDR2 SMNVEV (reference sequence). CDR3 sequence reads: CASSFGLRTEAFF. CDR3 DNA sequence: TGTGCCAGCAGTTTCGGGTTACGGACTGAAGCTTTCTTT.

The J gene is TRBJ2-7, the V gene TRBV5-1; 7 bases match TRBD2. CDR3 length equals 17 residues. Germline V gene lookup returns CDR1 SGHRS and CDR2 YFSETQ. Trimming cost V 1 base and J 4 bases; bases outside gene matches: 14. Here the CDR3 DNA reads TGCGCCAGCAGCTTGAAGGGTGGCGGGAGTATAAGGTACGAGCAGTACTTC. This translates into CASSLKGGGSIRYEQYF. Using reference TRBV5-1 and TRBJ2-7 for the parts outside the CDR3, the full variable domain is KAGVTQTPRYLIKTRGQQVTLSCSPISGHRSVSWYQQTPGQGLQFLFEYFSETQRNKGNFPGRFSGRQFSNSRSEMNVSTLELGDSALYLCASSLKGGGSIRYEQYFGPGTRLTVT.

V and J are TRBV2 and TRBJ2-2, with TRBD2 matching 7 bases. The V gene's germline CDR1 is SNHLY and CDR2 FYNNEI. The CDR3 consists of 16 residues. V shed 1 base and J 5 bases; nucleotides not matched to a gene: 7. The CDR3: CASSEDAGVRTGELFF. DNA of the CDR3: TGTGCCAGCAGTGAAGACGCGGGAGTGAGGACCGGGGAGCTGTTTTTT.

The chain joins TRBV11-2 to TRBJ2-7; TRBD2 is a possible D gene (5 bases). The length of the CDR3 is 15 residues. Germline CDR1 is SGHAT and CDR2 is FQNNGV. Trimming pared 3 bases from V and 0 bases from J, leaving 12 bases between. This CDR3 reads CASSFVAGLSYEQYF. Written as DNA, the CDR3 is TGTGCCAGCAGCTTCGTGGCGGGTCTCTCCTACGAGCAGTACTTC.

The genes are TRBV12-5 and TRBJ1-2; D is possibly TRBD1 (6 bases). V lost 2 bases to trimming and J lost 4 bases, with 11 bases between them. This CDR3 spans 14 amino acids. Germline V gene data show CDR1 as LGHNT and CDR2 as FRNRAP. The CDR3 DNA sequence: TGTGCTAGTGGTTTGACTGGGGGCAGCTATGGCTACACCTTC. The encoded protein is CASGLTGGSYGYTF.

The DNA for the CDR3 is TGTGCCAGTAGCTGGGGGCTTTCCTACGAGCAGTACTTC. This translates into CASSWGLSYEQYF. The rearrangement uses TRBV19 and TRBJ2-7; maybe TRBD1 (6 bases). This CDR3 has 13 residues. Germline V gene data show CDR1 as LNHDA and CDR2 as SQIVND (reference sequence). The germline V and J ends were trimmed by 6 bases and 1 base, with 10 bases remaining between them.

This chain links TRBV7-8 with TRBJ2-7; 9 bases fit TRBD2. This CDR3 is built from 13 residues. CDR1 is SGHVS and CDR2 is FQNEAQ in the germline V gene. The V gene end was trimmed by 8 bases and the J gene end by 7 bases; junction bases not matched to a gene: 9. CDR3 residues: CASASGGYGEQYF. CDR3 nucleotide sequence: TGTGCCAGCGCCAGCGGGGGGTATGGAGAGCAGTACTTC.

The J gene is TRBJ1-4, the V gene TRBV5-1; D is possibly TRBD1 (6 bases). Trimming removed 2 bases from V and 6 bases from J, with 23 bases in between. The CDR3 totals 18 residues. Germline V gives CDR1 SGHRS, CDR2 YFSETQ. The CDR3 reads CASSFAPTYREQDEKLFF. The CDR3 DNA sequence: TGCGCCAGCAGCTTCGCCCCAACGTACAGGGAACAGGATGAAAAACTGTTTTTT.

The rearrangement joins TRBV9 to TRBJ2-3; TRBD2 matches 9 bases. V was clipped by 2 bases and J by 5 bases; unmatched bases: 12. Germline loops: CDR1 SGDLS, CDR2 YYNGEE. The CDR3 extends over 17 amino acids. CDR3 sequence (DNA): TGTGCCAGCAGCGTTGCCCCGAAGCGGGAGGCACAAGATACGCAGTATTTT. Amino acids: CASSVAPKREAQDTQYF.

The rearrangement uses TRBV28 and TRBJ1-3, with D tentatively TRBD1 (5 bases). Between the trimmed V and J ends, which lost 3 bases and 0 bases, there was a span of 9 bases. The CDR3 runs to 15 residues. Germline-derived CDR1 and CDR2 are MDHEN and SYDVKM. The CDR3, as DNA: TGTGCCAGCAGTTTTCAGGGACTCTCTGGAAACACCATATATTTT. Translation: CASSFQGLSGNTIYF.

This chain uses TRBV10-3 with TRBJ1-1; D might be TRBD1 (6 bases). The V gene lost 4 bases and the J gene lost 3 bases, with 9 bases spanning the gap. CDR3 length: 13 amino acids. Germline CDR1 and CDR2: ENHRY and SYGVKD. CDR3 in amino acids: CAISVAGDTEAFF. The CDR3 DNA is TGTGCCATCAGTGTCGCAGGGGACACTGAAGCTTTCTTT.

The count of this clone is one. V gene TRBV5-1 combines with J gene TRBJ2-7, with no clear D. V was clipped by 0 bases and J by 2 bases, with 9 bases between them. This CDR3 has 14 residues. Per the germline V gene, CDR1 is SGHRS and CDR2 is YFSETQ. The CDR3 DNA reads TGCGCCAGCAGCTTGGGGGCACGTACCTACGAGCAGTACTTC. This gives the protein CASSLGARTYEQYF.

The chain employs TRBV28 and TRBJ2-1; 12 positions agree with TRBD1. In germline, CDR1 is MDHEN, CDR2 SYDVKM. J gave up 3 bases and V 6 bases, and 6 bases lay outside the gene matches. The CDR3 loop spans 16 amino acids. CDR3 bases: TGTGCCAGCAGACTGGGACAGGGGGCCCTCTACAATGAGCAGTTCTTC. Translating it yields CASRLGQGALYNEQFF.

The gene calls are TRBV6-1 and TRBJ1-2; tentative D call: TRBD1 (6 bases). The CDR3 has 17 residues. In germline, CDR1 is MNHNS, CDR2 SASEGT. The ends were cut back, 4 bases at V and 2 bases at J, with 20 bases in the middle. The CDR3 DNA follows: TGTGCCAGCAGTGCCGGACCCGGGGGGCGAGCCAACTATGGCTACACCTTC. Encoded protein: CASSAGPGGRANYGYTF.

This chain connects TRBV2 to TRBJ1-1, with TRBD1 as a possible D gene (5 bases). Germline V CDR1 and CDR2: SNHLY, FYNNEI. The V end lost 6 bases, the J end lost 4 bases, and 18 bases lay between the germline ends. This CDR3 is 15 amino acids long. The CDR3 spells CASRGSGGVPTEAFF. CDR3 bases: TGTGCCAGCAGGGGCTCGGGGGGGGTTCCCACTGAAGCTTTCTTT. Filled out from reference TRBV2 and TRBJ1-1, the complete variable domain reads EPEVTQTPSHQVTQMGQEVILRCVPISNHLYFYWYRQILGQKVEFLVSFYNNEISEKSEIFDDQFSVERPDGSNFTLKIRSTKLEDSAMYFCASRGSGGVPTEAFFGQGTRLTVV.

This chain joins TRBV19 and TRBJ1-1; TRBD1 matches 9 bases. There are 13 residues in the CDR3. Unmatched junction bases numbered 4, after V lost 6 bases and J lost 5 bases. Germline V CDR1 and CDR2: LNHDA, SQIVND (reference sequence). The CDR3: CASSRQGETEAFF. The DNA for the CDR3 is TGTGCCAGTAGCCGACAGGGGGAAACTGAAGCTTTCTTT.